What follows describes a single TCR beta chain. Within the sample, other DNA sequences also encode this same CDR3. This record comes from a study of blood T cell repertoires in COVID-19. Overall study: Acute-phase and convalescent COVID-19 samples originated in the United States, Italy and Spain.

This CDR3 contains 15 residues. CDR1 is SNHLY and CDR2 is FYNNEI in the germline V gene. The V segment lost 6 bases and the J segment 5 bases; nucleotides outside the gene matches: 2. The data were produced by immunoSEQ multiplex PCR, yet TCRdb's version contains in-frame clones alone and is incomplete. Counted here are some 180,000 clones, 75% to 95% occurring once; the ten biggest clones make up around 0.53%. The chain uses TRBV2 and TRBJ2-2; 14 bases fit TRBD2. This receptor was obtained from a middle-aged man with acute or convalescent COVID-19. The source material was peripheral blood. The CDR3 here is CASSGLAGGTGELFF. CDR3 nucleotides: TGTGCCAGCAGCGGACTAGCGGGAGGTACCGGGGAGCTGTTTTTT.